This T cell receptor (beta chain) was recorded in a study of OX40 agonist ivuxolimab in advanced cancers. The wider study: Earlier anti-PD-1, anti-PD-L1 or anti-CTLA-4 therapy was permitted; about 44% had received some.

Generated by immunoSEQ multiplex PCR, the TCRdb table keeps only in-frame clones and is missing some. In the table there are tens of thousands of clones, about four fifths of which are singletons. As to this clone: Its cognate antigen is unknown.

Study findings and constraints: CD8+ T cells showed, on average, more clonal expansion than CD4+ cells. Among patients with partial responses at 0.1-3.0 mg/kg, clonal expansion was among the lowest.

The ends were cut back, 6 bases at V and 5 bases at J, with 8 bases in the middle. The CDR3 is made up of 12 amino acids. Germline V gene sequence: CDR1 SNHLY, CDR2 FYNNEI. The rearrangement joins TRBV2 to TRBJ2-1, with a weak D call TRBD2 (5 bases). The sequence derives from an adult with an advanced solid tumor such as melanoma, head and neck, liver or kidney cancer. The sample consisted of CD4+ or CD8+ T cells sorted from blood, taken in a trial of the OX40 agonist ivuxolimab. The CDR3 bases are TGTGCCAGCAGGGGAGACAACAATGAGCAGTTCTTC. Translated: CASRGDNNEQFF.